These T cell receptor beta chains were read from a single sample in a study of blood T cell repertoires in COVID-19. Method: immunoSEQ multiplex PCR; TCRdb's copy keeps in-frame clones and lacks some. The data contain over 100,000 clones, 88% of them singletons. Sequencing was carried out using peripheral blood. The receptor source for this set is a man aged 50-60 years with acute or convalescent COVID-19. CDR3s include the opening cysteine and the closing phenylalanine or tryptophan. The D gene is left open where the match is weak. Rows give clone size only sometimes, using once, few, many, or a class for an expanded clone.

- | - | TRBJ1-4 | TRBV27 | CASSSRAGLATNEKLFF | TGTGCCAGCAGTTCCAGGGCCGGCTTGGCAACTAATGAAAAACTGTTTTTT
- | - | TRBJ1-1 | TRBV5-6 | CASSLYQGNTEAFF | TGTGCCAGCAGCTTGTATCAGGGTAACACTGAAGCTTTCTTT
- | - | TRBJ2-7 | TRBV7-2 | CASSLVLNYEQYF | TGTGCCAGCAGCTTAGTGTTAAACTACGAGCAGTACTTC
- | - | TRBJ2-5 | TRBV5-1 | CASSLAGRTDLLDAQYF | TGCGCCAGCAGCTTGGCCGGGAGAACAGATCTACTGGATGCCCAGTACTTC
- | - | TRBJ1-2 | TRBV5-4 | CASSLGFGGGSGYTF | TGTGCCAGCAGCTTGGGCTTCGGGGGGGGCAGCGGCTACACCTTC
TRBD1 | - | TRBJ2-3 | TRBV2 | CASIRLGTGLDTQYF | TGTGCCAGCATCCGCTTAGGGACAGGGTTAGATACGCAGTATTTT
- | - | TRBJ1-1 | TRBV11-3 | CASSFSSNTEAFF | TGTGCCAGCAGCTTTTCCTCCAACACTGAAGCTTTCTTT
- | few | TRBJ1-2 | TRBV18 | CASSPPGVNGYTF | TGTGCCAGCTCACCACCAGGGGTTAATGGCTACACCTTC
- | - | TRBJ2-3 | TRBV4-1 | CASPLRSTDTQYF | TGCGCCAGCCCCCTGCGGAGCACAGATACGCAGTATTTT
- | many | TRBJ2-7 | TRBV6-5 | CATQGYEQYF | TGTGCCACACAGGGATACGAGCAGTACTTC
- | - | TRBJ2-7 | TRBV7-2 | CASSRVREQYF | TGTGCCAGCAGCCGTGTCCGGGAGCAGTACTTC
TRBD1 | - | TRBJ1-4 | TRBV6-5 | CASGQGGTNEKLFF | TGTGCCAGTGGACAGGGTGGAACTAATGAAAAACTGTTTTTT
- | - | TRBJ2-3 | TRBV28 | CASSPRADTQYF | TGTGCCAGCAGTCCCAGGGCAGATACGCAGTATTTT
- | - | TRBJ2-7 | TRBV20-1 | CSASWSASYEQYF | TGCAGTGCTAGTTGGAGTGCCTCCTACGAGCAGTACTTC
- | - | TRBJ1-2 | TRBV5-1 | CASSWTADNYGYTF | TGCGCCAGCAGTTGGACAGCCGATAACTATGGCTACACCTTC
- | many | TRBJ2-1 | TRBV11-2 | CASSVLGGSYNEQFF | TGTGCCAGCAGCGTCCTAGGCGGCTCCTACAATGAGCAGTTCTTC
TRBD2 | - | TRBJ2-5 | TRBV5-4 | CASSRAGGSMETQYF | TGTGCCAGCAGCAGGGCGGGAGGATCGATGGAGACCCAGTACTTC
- | - | TRBJ1-4 | TRBV6-5 | CASRTGEKLFF | TGTGCCAGCAGGACGGGTGAAAAACTGTTTTTT
- | - | TRBJ2-5 | TRBV10-3 | CAISESRSQETQYF | TGTGCCATCAGTGAGTCGAGAAGTCAAGAGACCCAGTACTTC
- | - | TRBJ1-1 | TRBV20-1 | CSASSGAMNTEAFF | TGCAGTGCTAGTTCAGGGGCGATGAACACTGAAGCTTTCTTT
- | - | TRBJ1-6 | TRBV5-6 | CASSLAGWGHSPLHF | TGTGCCAGCAGCTTGGCCGGATGGGGCCATTCACCCCTCCACTTT
TRBD1 | - | TRBJ2-1 | TRBV6-5 | CASRRDRGSYNEQFF | TGTGCCAGCAGGAGGGACAGGGGCTCGTACAATGAGCAGTTCTTC
- | - | TRBJ1-4 | TRBV27 | CAPRGRATNEKLFF | TGTGCCCCCCGGGGGAGAGCAACTAATGAAAAACTGTTTTTT
- | - | TRBJ1-4 | TRBV10-3 | CAISGQQGTKEKLFF | TGTGCCATCAGTGGGCAACAGGGTACTAAGGAAAAACTGTTTTTT
TRBD1 | - | TRBJ2-2 | TRBV2 | CASSRQGINTGELFF | TGTGCCAGCAGCAGACAGGGTATCAACACCGGGGAGCTGTTTTTT
- | - | TRBJ1-2 | TRBV19 | CARGTLLRSTYGYTF | TGTGCCAGAGGGACACTACTCCGCAGTACCTATGGCTACACCTTC
- | - | TRBJ1-2 | TRBV7-2 | CASSLNRKIYGYTF | TGTGCCAGCAGCTTGAACAGGAAAATCTATGGCTACACCTTC